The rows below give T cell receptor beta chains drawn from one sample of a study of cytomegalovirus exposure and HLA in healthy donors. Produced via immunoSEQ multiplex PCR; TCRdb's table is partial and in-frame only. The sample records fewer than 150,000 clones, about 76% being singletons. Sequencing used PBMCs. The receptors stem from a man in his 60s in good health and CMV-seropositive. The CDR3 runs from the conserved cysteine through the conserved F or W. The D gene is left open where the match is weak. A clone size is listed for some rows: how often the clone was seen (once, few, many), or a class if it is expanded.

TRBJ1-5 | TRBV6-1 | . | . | CASRVVDSTNQPQHF
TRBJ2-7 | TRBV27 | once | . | CASSLAGHEQYF
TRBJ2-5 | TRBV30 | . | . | CAWTGEETQYF
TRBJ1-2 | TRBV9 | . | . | CASSVVWPRRNGYTF
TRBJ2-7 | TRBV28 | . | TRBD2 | CASVPRGVYEQYF
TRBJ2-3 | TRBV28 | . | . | CASDGVNTDTQYF
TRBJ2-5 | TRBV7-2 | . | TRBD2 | CASSLLAGGRRGEQYF
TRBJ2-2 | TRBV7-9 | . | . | CASSSPVVAGLTGELFF
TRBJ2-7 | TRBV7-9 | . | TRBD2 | CASSYRTSGRSEQYF
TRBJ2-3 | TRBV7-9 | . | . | CASSSGQFTDTQYF
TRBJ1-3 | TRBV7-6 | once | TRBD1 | CASSLDRERNTIYF
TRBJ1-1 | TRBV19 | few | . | CATSQGVNTEAFF
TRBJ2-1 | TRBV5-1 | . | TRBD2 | CASSLSASGGLNEQFF
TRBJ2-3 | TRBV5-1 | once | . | CASSLTSLDTQYF
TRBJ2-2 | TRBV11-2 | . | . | CASSLDGGPGELFF
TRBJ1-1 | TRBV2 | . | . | CASRPRDSMKHTEAFF
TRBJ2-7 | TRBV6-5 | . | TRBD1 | CASMGQTYEQYF
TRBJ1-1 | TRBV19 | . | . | CASSWGGPATEAFF
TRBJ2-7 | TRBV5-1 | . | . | CASSQDSYEQYF
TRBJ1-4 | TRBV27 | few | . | CASSSVATNEKLFF
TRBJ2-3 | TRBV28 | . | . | CASSSPVWRYTDTQYF
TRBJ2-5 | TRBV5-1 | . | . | CASSLDSSAGQKTQYF
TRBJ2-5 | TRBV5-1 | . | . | CASSLEGETQYF
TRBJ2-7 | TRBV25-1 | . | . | CASGFGGAEQYF
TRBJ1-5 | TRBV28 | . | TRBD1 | CASSIGQGNQPQHF
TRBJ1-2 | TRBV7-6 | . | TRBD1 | CASSQDRGSYGYTF
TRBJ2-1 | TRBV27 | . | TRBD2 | CASSPVGLADNNEQFF
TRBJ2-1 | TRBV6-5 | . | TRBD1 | CASSRVKGGDEQFF
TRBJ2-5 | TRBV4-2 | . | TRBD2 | CASSQEGGISGKETQYF
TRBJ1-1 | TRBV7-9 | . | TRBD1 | CASSPRDRPNTEAFF
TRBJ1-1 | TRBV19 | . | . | CASTKDRLNTEAFF
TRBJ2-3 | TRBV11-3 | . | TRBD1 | CASSLGQGSTDTQYF
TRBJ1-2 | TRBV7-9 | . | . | CASSSGQPGTNYGYTF
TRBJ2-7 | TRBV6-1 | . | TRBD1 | CASSKGQLIAYEQYF
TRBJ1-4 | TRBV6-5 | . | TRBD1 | CASSYSRGTGEKLFF
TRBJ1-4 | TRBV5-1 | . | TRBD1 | CASSRTGVGEKLFF
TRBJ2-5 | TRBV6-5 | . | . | CARSFTRLTQTQYF